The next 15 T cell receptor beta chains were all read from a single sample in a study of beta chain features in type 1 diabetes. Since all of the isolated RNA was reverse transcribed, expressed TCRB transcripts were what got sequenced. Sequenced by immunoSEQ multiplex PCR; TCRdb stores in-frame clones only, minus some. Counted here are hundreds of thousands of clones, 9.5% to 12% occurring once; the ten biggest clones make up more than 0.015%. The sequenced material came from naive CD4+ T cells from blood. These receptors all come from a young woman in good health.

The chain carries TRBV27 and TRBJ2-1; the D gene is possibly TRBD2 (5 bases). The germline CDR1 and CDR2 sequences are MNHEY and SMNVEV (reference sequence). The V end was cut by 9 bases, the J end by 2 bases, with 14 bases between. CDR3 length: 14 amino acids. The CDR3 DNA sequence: TGTGCCAGTGCGAAGAGCGGCCCCTACAATGAGCAGTTCTTC. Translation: CASAKSGPYNEQFF.

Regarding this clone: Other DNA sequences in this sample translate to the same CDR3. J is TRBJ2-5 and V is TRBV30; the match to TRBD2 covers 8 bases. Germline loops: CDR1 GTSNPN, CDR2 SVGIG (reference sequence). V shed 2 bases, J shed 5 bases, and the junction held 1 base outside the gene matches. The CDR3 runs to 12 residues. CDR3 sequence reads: CAWSSGGETQYF. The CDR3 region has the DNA TGTGCCTGGAGTTCGGGAGGGGAGACCCAGTACTTC.

CDR3 in DNA: TGTGCCAGCAGTTTAGGCGGGGCACGGGATACGCAGTATTTT. It translates to CASSLGGARDTQYF. This sequence joins TRBV28 and TRBJ2-3, with D perhaps matching TRBD2 (6 bases). This CDR3 region has 14 residues. Deletions cut 2 bases from V and 6 bases from J, with 12 bases between. Germline-derived CDR1 and CDR2 are MDHEN and SYDVKM. The variable domain in full, completed from reference TRBV28 and TRBJ2-3, reads DVKVTQSSRYLVKRTGEKVFLECVQDMDHENMFWYRQDPGLGLRLIYFSYDVKMKEKGDIPEGYSVSREKKERFSLILESASTNQTSMYLCASSLGGARDTQYFGPGTRLTVL.

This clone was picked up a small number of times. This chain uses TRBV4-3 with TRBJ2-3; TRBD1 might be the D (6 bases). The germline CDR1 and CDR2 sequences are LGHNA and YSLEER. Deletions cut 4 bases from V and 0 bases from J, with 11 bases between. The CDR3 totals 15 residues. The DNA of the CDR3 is TGCGCCAGCAGCCTCAGGGGTCCTAGCACAGATACGCAGTATTTT. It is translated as CASSLRGPSTDTQYF.

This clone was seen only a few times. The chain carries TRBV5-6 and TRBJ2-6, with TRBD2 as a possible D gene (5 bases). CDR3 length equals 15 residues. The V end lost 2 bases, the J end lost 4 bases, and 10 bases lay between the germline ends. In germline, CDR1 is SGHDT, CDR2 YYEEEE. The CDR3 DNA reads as TGTGCCAGCAGCTTTCGGGGAGCCGGGGCCAACGTCCTGACTTTC. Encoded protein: CASSFRGAGANVLTF.

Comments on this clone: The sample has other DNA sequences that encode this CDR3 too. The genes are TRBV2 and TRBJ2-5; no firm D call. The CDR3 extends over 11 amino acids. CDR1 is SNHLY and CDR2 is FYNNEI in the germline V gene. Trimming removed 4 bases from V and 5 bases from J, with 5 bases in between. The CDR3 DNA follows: TGTGCCAGCAGTGTGGAGGAGACCCAGTACTTC. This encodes CASSVEETQYF. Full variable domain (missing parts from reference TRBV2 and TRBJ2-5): EPEVTQTPSHQVTQMGQEVILRCVPISNHLYFYWYRQILGQKVEFLVSFYNNEISEKSEIFDDQFSVERPDGSNFTLKIRSTKLEDSAMYFCASSVEETQYFGPGTRLLVL.

DNA for the CDR3: TGTGCCAGCAGTTTCTCCCCCAATCAGCCCCAGCATTTT. It yields the protein CASSFSPNQPQHF. This chain joins TRBV28 and TRBJ1-5, with unresolved D. This CDR3 is built from 13 residues. V was shortened by 3 bases and J by 3 bases, with 6 bases between the two germline ends. The germline V gene encodes CDR1 MDHEN and CDR2 SYDVKM.

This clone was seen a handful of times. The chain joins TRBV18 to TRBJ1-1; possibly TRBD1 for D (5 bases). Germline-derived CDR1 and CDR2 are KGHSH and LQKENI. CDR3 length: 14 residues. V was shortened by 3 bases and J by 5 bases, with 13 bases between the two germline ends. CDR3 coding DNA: TGTGCCAGCTCACCCCGGGGGTTGATGACTGAAGCTTTCTTT. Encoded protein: CASSPRGLMTEAFF.

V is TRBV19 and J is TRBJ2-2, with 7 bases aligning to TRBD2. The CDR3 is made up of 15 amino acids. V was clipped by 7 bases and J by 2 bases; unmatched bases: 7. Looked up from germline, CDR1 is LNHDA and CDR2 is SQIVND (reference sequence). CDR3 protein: CASTEAGLNTGELFF. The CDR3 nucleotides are TGTGCCAGTACAGAGGCGGGACTAAACACCGGGGAGCTGTTTTTT.

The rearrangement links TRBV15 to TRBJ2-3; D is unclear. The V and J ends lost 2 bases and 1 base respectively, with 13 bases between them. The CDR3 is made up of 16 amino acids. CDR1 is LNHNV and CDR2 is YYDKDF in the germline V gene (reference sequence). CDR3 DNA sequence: TGTGCCACCAGCAGACTACCACCGTTTCGCACAGATACGCAGTATTTT. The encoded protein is CATSRLPPFRTDTQYF.

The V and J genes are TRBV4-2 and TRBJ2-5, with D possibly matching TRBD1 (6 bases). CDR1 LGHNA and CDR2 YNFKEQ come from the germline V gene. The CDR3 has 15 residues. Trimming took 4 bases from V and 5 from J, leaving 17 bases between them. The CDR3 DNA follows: TGTGCCAGCAGCCTCTACAGGGAAGGTGGGGAGACCCAGTACTTC. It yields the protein CASSLYREGGETQYF.

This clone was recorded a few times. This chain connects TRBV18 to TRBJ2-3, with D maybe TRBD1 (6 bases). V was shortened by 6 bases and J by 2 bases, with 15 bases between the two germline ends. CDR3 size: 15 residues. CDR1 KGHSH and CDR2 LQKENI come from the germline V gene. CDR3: CASSPNRDPTDTQYF. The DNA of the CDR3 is TGTGCCAGCTCCCCAAACAGGGACCCCACAGATACGCAGTATTTT.

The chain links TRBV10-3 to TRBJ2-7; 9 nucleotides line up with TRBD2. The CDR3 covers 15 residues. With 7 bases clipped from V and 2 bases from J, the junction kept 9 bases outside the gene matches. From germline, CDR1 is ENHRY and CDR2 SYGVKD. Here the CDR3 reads CAIKDSSGGTYEQYF. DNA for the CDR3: TGTGCCATCAAGGACTCCAGCGGGGGGACCTACGAGCAGTACTTC.

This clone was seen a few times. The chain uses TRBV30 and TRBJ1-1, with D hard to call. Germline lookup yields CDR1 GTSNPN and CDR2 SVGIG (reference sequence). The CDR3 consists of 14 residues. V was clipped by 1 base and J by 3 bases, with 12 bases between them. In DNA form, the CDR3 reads TGTGCCTGGAGTGGACTAGCCGGATACACTGAAGCTTTCTTT. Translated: CAWSGLAGYTEAFF.

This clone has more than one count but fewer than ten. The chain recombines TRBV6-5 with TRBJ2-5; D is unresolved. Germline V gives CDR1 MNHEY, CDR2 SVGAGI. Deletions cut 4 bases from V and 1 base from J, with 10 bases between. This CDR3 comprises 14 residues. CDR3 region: CASSFSAGQETQYF. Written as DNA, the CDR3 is TGTGCCAGCAGTTTTTCGGCAGGCCAAGAGACCCAGTACTTC.